Presented here are 32 T cell receptor beta chains from one specimen sequenced in a study of blood T cell repertoires in COVID-19. The method was immunoSEQ multiplex PCR; TCRdb's version includes in-frame clones alone and lacks a portion of them. The sample contains about 160,000 clones, around 77% of which appear only once. Sample: peripheral blood. The receptors come from a man between 65 and 80 years old with acute or convalescent COVID-19.

The rearrangement uses TRBV4-2 and TRBJ1-2; D possibly corresponds to TRBD1 (5 bases). V lost 0 bases to trimming and J lost 3 bases, with 11 bases between them. The length of the CDR3 is 15 residues. Germline CDR1 and CDR2: LGHNA and YNFKEQ. The CDR3 DNA reads as TGTGCCAGCAGCCAAGATCGGGGGGGAGACTATGGCTACACCTTC. Amino acid sequence: CASSQDRGGDYGYTF.

This chain uses TRBV4-2 with TRBJ2-3; 9 nucleotides align to TRBD2. The CDR3 loop spans 16 amino acids. V was pared by 1 base and J by 1 base, with 3 bases of the junction left unmatched. The V gene's germline CDR1 is LGHNA and CDR2 YNFKEQ. The CDR3 coding sequence is TGTGCCAGCAGCCAAGTGGTAGCGGGAGGCACAGATACGCAGTATTTT. The encoded protein is CASSQVVAGGTDTQYF.

There are a few counts of this clone. The chain uses TRBV24-1 and TRBJ1-1; TRBD1 is a possible D gene (6 bases). V lost 3 bases and J lost 0, with 22 bases in between. Germline values: CDR1 KGHDR, CDR2 SFDVKD. The CDR3 contains 19 residues. CDR3: CATSDHYFGDRTMNTEAFF. CDR3 in DNA: TGTGCCACCAGTGATCACTATTTTGGAGACAGGACAATGAACACTGAAGCTTTCTTT.

The CDR3 spells CASRATIGGRGDEQFF. The CDR3 DNA reads as TGCGCCAGCAGAGCTACAATCGGGGGGCGAGGGGATGAGCAGTTCTTC. The genes are TRBV5-1 and TRBJ2-1, with a tentative D call TRBD2 (7 bases). The V gene's germline CDR1 is SGHRS and CDR2 YFSETQ. The CDR3 runs to 16 residues. V gave up 5 bases and J gave up 8 bases, with 23 bases separating them.

V gene TRBV28 combines with J gene TRBJ2-4; 8 nucleotides agree with TRBD1. This CDR3 comprises 15 residues. The J segment lost 1 base and the V segment lost 3 bases, leaving 2 bases of the junction unmatched. CDR1 and CDR2 from the germline V gene are MDHEN and SYDVKM. CDR3 nucleotides: TGTGCCAGCAGTTTCCAGGGGGCGGCCAAAAACATTCAGTACTTC. This gives the protein CASSFQGAAKNIQYF.

The V gene is TRBV6-5, the J gene TRBJ1-2; D gene uncertain. Per the germline V gene, CDR1 is MNHEY and CDR2 is SVGAGI. CDR3 length: 12 amino acids. V lost 7 bases, J lost 6 bases, and 12 bases lay in between. The CDR3 region is CASTVRDDGYTF. The CDR3, as DNA: TGTGCCAGCACGGTGAGGGATGATGGCTACACCTTC.

The chain is built from TRBV7-9 and TRBJ2-3, with TRBD1 identical over 10 bases. The ends lost 5 bases at V and 3 bases at J; junction bases unmatched: 5. The CDR3 covers 15 residues. The germline gives CDR1 SEHNR, CDR2 FQNEAQ (reference sequence). CDR3 DNA: TGTGCCAGCAGCCCCTGGACAGGGGGAACAGATACGCAGTATTTT. The encoded protein is CASSPWTGGTDTQYF.

V gene TRBV30 combines with J gene TRBJ1-1; D possibly corresponds to TRBD1 (6 bases). Germline V CDR1 and CDR2: GTSNPN, SVGIG (reference sequence). The CDR3 runs 13 residues. Trimming took 1 base from V and 4 from J, leaving 10 bases between them. CDR3 loop: CAWSGNRATEAFF. CDR3 coding DNA: TGTGCCTGGAGTGGGAACAGGGCCACTGAAGCTTTCTTT.

The chain joins TRBV13 to TRBJ2-1; D is possibly TRBD1 (5 bases). This CDR3 is built from 14 residues. Looked up from germline, CDR1 is PRHDT and CDR2 is FYEKMQ (reference sequence). V was cut by 2 bases and J by 5 bases, with 10 bases left in between. The CDR3 spells CASSLLARDNEQFF. The CDR3 region has the DNA TGTGCCAGCAGCTTATTGGCCAGGGACAATGAGCAGTTCTTC.

This clone occurred once. This chain joins TRBV10-1 and TRBJ2-7, with D tentatively TRBD2 (6 bases). Trimming cost V 0 bases and J 2 bases, with 14 bases left between them. CDR3 length: 16 amino acids. The germline V gene encodes CDR1 WNHNN and CDR2 SYGVQD (reference sequence). CDR3 in DNA: TGCGCCAGCAGTGAGTCGGTCGGCGGGACCCCCTACGAGCAGTACTTC. Protein product: CASSESVGGTPYEQYF.

The chain links TRBV27 to TRBJ1-2; D is possibly TRBD1 (5 bases). Germline V gives CDR1 MNHEY, CDR2 SMNVEV (reference sequence). Trimming left V 6 bases short and J 5 bases short, with 13 bases between. CDR3 size: 13 residues. CDR3 loop: CASRPGGNYGYTF. CDR3 nucleotides: TGTGCCAGCAGGCCGGGGGGTAATTATGGCTACACCTTC.

The chain uses TRBV7-2 and TRBJ1-5; 8 bases agree with TRBD1. Trimming at V came to 4 bases and at J to 1 base, leaving 6 bases not matched to a gene. CDR1 and CDR2 from the germline V gene are SGHTA and FQGNSA. This CDR3 is built from 16 residues. The CDR3 nucleotides are TGTGCCAGCAGCTCCAAAAGACAGGGGAGCAATCAGCCCCAGCATTTT. Translation: CASSSKRQGSNQPQHF.

This chain joins TRBV5-1 and TRBJ1-4, with 7 bases identical to TRBD1. Unmatched junction bases numbered 9, after V lost 7 bases and J lost 3 bases. CDR3 length equals 15 residues. The germline V gene encodes CDR1 SGHRS and CDR2 YFSETQ. In DNA form, the CDR3 reads TGCGCCAGCCGGGACAGCCCCGGCGCTAATGAAAAACTGTTTTTT. Encoded protein: CASRDSPGANEKLFF.

The CDR3 DNA reads as TGTGCCAGCAGTTACGACAGTTCGGACACTGAAGCTTTCTTT. Amino acid sequence: CASSYDSSDTEAFF. This sequence joins TRBV6-2 or TRBV6-3 and TRBJ1-1; D is perhaps TRBD1 (5 bases). The CDR3 loop spans 14 amino acids. Trimming pared 2 bases from V and 3 bases from J, leaving 10 bases between. Germline V lookup: CDR1 MNHEY, CDR2 SVGEGT.

The V call is TRBV20-1, the J call TRBJ1-6; D gene ambiguous. Germline V lookup: CDR1 DFQATT, CDR2 SNEGSKA (reference sequence). The V and J ends lost 3 bases and 5 bases respectively, with 5 bases between them. This CDR3 spans 12 amino acids. CDR3 sequence (DNA): TGCAGTGCTAGTAATAATAATTCACCCCTCCACTTT. It codes for CSASNNNSPLHF.

CDR3 region: CASSFVGRSWGNTDTQYF. Here the CDR3 DNA reads TGTGCCAGCAGTTTTGTCGGGAGATCTTGGGGGAACACAGATACGCAGTATTTT. V usage is TRBV6-2 or TRBV6-3 and J usage is TRBJ2-3; D might be TRBD2 (6 bases). This CDR3 contains 18 residues. The V and J ends lost 4 bases and 2 bases respectively, with 22 bases between them. Germline loops: CDR1 MNHEY, CDR2 SVGEGT.

The V and J genes are TRBV6-6 and TRBJ1-5; D uncertain. The germline V gene has CDR1 MNHNY and CDR2 SVGAGI (reference sequence). V was cut by 0 bases and J by 5 bases, with 5 bases left in between. The CDR3 spans 13 residues. The CDR3 loop reads CASSYSAYQPQHF. In DNA, the CDR3 is TGTGCCAGCAGTTACTCAGCTTATCAGCCCCAGCATTTT.

This clone was picked up a small number of times. The rearrangement links TRBV7-2 to TRBJ2-1; unclear D gene. CDR1 is SGHTA and CDR2 is FQGNSA in the germline V gene. The CDR3 is 13 residues long. Trimming took 5 bases from V and 4 from J, leaving 9 bases between them. This chain's CDR3 is CASSAASYNEQFF. The DNA for the CDR3 is TGTGCCAGCAGCGCCGCCAGTTACAATGAGCAGTTCTTC.

The chain uses TRBV7-6 and TRBJ2-3; TRBD2 aligns across 7 bases. Per germline, CDR1 SGHVS and CDR2 FNYEAQ. This CDR3 is 16 amino acids long. J lost 0 bases, V lost 5 bases, and 8 bases had no gene match. DNA of the CDR3: TGTGCCAGCAGCGGGAGGGACGGATCTAGCACAGATACGCAGTATTTT. Translated, it gives CASSGRDGSSTDTQYF.

This clone was seen at least ten times. The J gene is TRBJ2-7, the V gene TRBV5-4, with a possible D match to TRBD1 (6 bases). CDR1 and CDR2 from the germline V gene are SGHNT and YYREEE (reference sequence). The CDR3 sequence is 15 residues long. V was shortened by 4 bases and J by 0 bases, with 14 bases between the two germline ends. The CDR3 sequence: CASSLGTLSSYEQYF. In DNA form, the CDR3 reads TGTGCCAGCAGCCTGGGGACACTCAGCTCCTACGAGCAGTACTTC.

V is TRBV12-1 and J is TRBJ2-7; the D segment call TRBD2 is taken from the table without a DNA check. TRBV12-1 is shown as a pseudogene. There are 15 residues in the CDR3. The chain's CDR3 is CASSFELADSYEQYF. CDR3 bases: TGTGCCAGCAGCTTTGAGCTAGCAGACTCCTACGAGCAGTACTTC.

The chain joins TRBV5-1 to TRBJ2-7, with D maybe TRBD1 (6 bases). Germline V gene sequence: CDR1 SGHRS, CDR2 YFSETQ. Trimming removed 4 bases at V and 11 bases at J, with 19 bases between. The CDR3 length is 13 residues. CDR3 in amino acids: CASSTGQSVSEYF. CDR3 bases: TGCGCCAGCAGCACAGGACAGTCCGTATCGGAGTACTTC.

This chain links TRBV15 with TRBJ1-1, with D possibly matching TRBD1 (6 bases). This CDR3 is 15 amino acids long. Trimming stripped 2 bases from V and 2 bases from J, with 12 bases between. Per the germline V gene, CDR1 is LNHNV and CDR2 is YYDKDF (reference sequence). The CDR3 is CATSRKGTLNTEAFF. The CDR3 nucleotides are TGTGCCACCAGCAGAAAAGGGACACTTAACACTGAAGCTTTCTTT.

This sequence joins TRBV7-3 and TRBJ2-7, with TRBD2 identical over 8 bases. This CDR3 has 13 residues. CDR1 and CDR2 from the germline V gene are SGHTA and FQGTGA. Trimming at V came to 5 bases and at J to 6 bases, leaving 6 bases not matched to a gene. The CDR3 DNA follows: TGTGCCAGCAGCCCCGGGGGGGGCGGCGAGCAGTACTTC. Protein product: CASSPGGGGEQYF.

The V gene is TRBV29-1, the J gene TRBJ2-7; the D gene is possibly TRBD1 (5 bases). The germline gives CDR1 SQVTM, CDR2 ANQGSEA. V lost 1 base and J 0 bases, leaving 10 bases between the germline ends. The CDR3 has 14 amino acids. The CDR3 spells CSVEVWGSSYEQYF. CDR3 nucleotides: TGCAGCGTTGAAGTCTGGGGCAGCTCCTACGAGCAGTACTTC.

The chain links TRBV12-3 or TRBV12-4 to TRBJ2-5, with no clear D. Trimming pared 6 bases from V and 5 bases from J, leaving 13 bases between. The CDR3 contains 13 residues. Here the CDR3 reads CASSLKQVETQYF. As DNA, the CDR3 is TGTGCCAGCAGCCTAAAGCAGGTTGAGACCCAGTACTTC.

This clone was recorded at least ten times. The chain couples TRBV28 to TRBJ1-2; 9 nucleotides agree with TRBD1. V trimming: 6 bases; J trimming: 0 bases; junction bases outside the gene matches: 2. Germline V CDR1 and CDR2: MDHEN, SYDVKM. This CDR3 is built from 14 residues. The CDR3 region has the DNA TGTGCCAGCAGAACAGGGGGCGCTAACTATGGCTACACCTTC. It yields the protein CASRTGGANYGYTF.

The V and J genes are TRBV11-3 and TRBJ1-1, with D hard to call. V was trimmed by 4 bases and J by 0 bases, leaving 15 bases between them. This CDR3 region has 16 residues. Germline loops: CDR1 SGHNT, CDR2 YENEEA. As DNA, the CDR3 is TGTGCCAGCAGCTCCGGAGGGCTACTCATGAACACTGAAGCTTTCTTT. Its protein is CASSSGGLLMNTEAFF.

This clone was picked up a small number of times. The V call is TRBV29-1, the J call TRBJ1-1, with D perhaps TRBD1 (5 bases). CDR1 and CDR2 (germline): SQVTM, ANQGSEA. The CDR3 spans 15 residues. V was cut by 2 bases and J by 1 base, with 14 bases left in between. Written as DNA, the CDR3 is TGCAGCGTTGAACCCCATGGGGGGGGGAACACTGAAGCTTTCTTT. Its protein is CSVEPHGGGNTEAFF.

This clone has a single count. The gene calls are TRBV5-4 and TRBJ1-4; 7 positions match TRBD1. Germline V gene data show CDR1 as SGHNT and CDR2 as YYREEE (reference sequence). Trimming removed 5 bases from V and 3 bases from J; junction bases left unmatched: 7. The CDR3 covers 15 residues. Written as DNA, the CDR3 is TGTGCCAGCAGGGTAGGGGACAGTGCTAATGAAAAACTGTTTTTT. Translating it yields CASRVGDSANEKLFF.

The V gene is TRBV27, the J gene TRBJ1-1; 8 bases agree with TRBD1. The CDR3 spans 14 residues. V trimming: 7 bases; J trimming: 4 bases; junction bases outside the gene matches: 8. Looked up from germline, CDR1 is MNHEY and CDR2 is SMNVEV (reference sequence). CDR3 region: CASTHQTGGTEAFF. In DNA form, the CDR3 reads TGTGCCAGCACCCACCAAACAGGGGGCACTGAAGCTTTCTTT.

The V gene is TRBV7-8, the J gene TRBJ1-2; 8 positions match TRBD1. The germline V gene has CDR1 SGHVS and CDR2 FQNEAQ. V was clipped by 3 bases and J by 3 bases; unmatched bases: 9. CDR3 length equals 16 residues. The CDR3 spells CASSLVNRGAYYGYTF. The CDR3 nucleotides read TGTGCCAGCAGCTTGGTTAACAGGGGGGCTTACTATGGCTACACCTTC. The whole variable domain, remainder taken from reference TRBV7-8 and TRBJ1-2, is GAGVSQSPRYKVAKRGQDVALRCDPISGHVSLFWYQQALGQGPEFLTYFQNEAQLDKSGLPSDRFFAERPEGSVSTLKIQRTQQEDSAVYLCASSLVNRGAYYGYTFGSGTRLTVV.